The rows below give T cell receptor beta chains drawn from one sample of a study of breast tumors, draining lymph nodes, adjacent tissues. In TCRdb, the multiplex PCR reads were re-called with MiXCR into one record per CDR3 protein. This table has some 65,000 distinct CDR3 sequences, around two fifths appearing once. The sequencing input was breast tumor tissue. Receptors originate from a female donor with breast cancer. Some clones in this sample may be carry-over from other donors' samples. The CDR3 runs from the conserved cysteine through the conserved F or W. A D gene is named only where the DNA matches it firmly. Rows may omit the clone size; those that give it use once, few, many or a size class.

TRBJ2-3 | many | TRBV12-3/TRBV12-4 | TRBD2 | CASSLGTSGGTQYF | TGTGCCAGCAGTTTAGGGACTAGCGGGGGCACGCAGTATTTT
TRBJ2-7 | many | TRBV5-5 | TRBD1 | CASSSRDRAYEQYF | TGTGCCAGCAGCTCCCGGGACAGGGCCTACGAGCAGTACTTC
TRBJ2-1 | NA | TRBV11-3 | TRBD2 | CAGSLTASGRYNEQFF | TGTGCCGGCAGCTTAACGGCTAGCGGGAGGTACAATGAGCAGTTCTTC
TRBJ2-3 | NA | TRBV20-1 | TRBD1 | CSAEPGTADTQYF | TGCAGTGCTGAACCCGGGACAGCAGATACGCAGTATTTT
TRBJ2-7 | many | TRBV12-3/TRBV12-4 | NA | CASSLRGYEQYF | TGTGCCAGCAGTTTAAGGGGGTACGAGCAGTACTTC
TRBJ1-2 | NA | TRBV7-8 | NA | CASSFYICSASLVGVDYGYTF | NA
TRBJ2-2 | NA | TRBV12-3/TRBV12-4 | TRBD1 | CASSFDRGNAGELFF | TGTGCCAGCAGTTTTGACAGGGGTAACGCCGGGGAGCTGTTTTTT
TRBJ2-5 | NA | TRBV7-9 | TRBD2 | CASSSLVAGGPWETQYF | TGTGCCAGCAGCTCCCTGGTAGCGGGGGGGCCGTGGGAGACCCAGTACTTC
TRBJ2-7 | many | TRBV6-5 | NA | CASSHSRPGTYEQYF | TGTGCCAGCAGTCACTCGCGTCCCGGAACCTACGAGCAGTACTTC
TRBJ1-2 | NA | TRBV20-1 | NA | CSAKRWGLGNGYTF | TGCAGTGCTAAGAGGTGGGGGCTTGGGAATGGCTACACCTTC
TRBJ2-6 | NA | TRBV6-5 | TRBD1 | CASGHKGQSFSGANVLTF | TGTGCCAGCGGTCACAAGGGACAGTCCTTCTCTGGGGCCAACGTCCTGACTTTC
TRBJ1-6 | NA | TRBV12-3/TRBV12-4 | TRBD1 | CASSAGTGASPLHF | TGTGCCAGCAGCGCCGGGACAGGGGCTTCACCCCTCCACTTT
TRBJ2-7 | medium-sized | TRBV20-1 | NA | CSARDFMTGLPYEQYF | TGCAGTGCTAGAGATTTTATGACAGGCCTTCCCTACGAGCAGTACTTC
TRBJ2-3 | NA | TRBV28 | TRBD2 | CASSNSGGNEQYF | TGTGCCAGCAGTAATAGCGGGGGCAATGAGCAGTATTTT
TRBJ2-1 | NA | TRBV20-1 | NA | CSVLDLGTGNNEQFF | TGCAGTGTCCTGGATCTTGGGACTGGGAACAATGAGCAGTTCTTC
TRBJ2-7 | many | TRBV6-1 | NA | CASSERYYEQYF | TGTGCCAGCAGTGAAAGGTACTACGAGCAGTACTTC
TRBJ1-1 | few | TRBV11-2 | NA | CASSSSQGWTEAFF | TGTGCCAGCAGCTCAAGTCAGGGATGGACTGAAGCTTTCTTT
TRBJ2-5 | NA | TRBV12-3/TRBV12-4 | TRBD1 | CASSGGQGQETQYF | TGTGCCAGCAGTGGCGGACAGGGCCAAGAGACCCAGTACTTC
TRBJ1-4 | NA | TRBV7-9 | NA | CASRATNEKLFF | TGTGCTAGCAGGGCAACTAATGAAAAACTGTTTTTT
TRBJ2-4 | NA | TRBV11-2 | TRBD2 | CASSQDSWASGIRLAKNIQYF | TGTGCCAGCAGCCAAGACTCCTGGGCTAGCGGGATAAGGCTAGCCAAAAACATTCAGTACTTC
TRBJ1-2 | medium-sized | TRBV12-5 | NA | CASGTPRAPQLYGYTF | TGTGCTAGTGGTACCCCCCGGGCCCCCCAATTATATGGCTACACCTTC
TRBJ2-7 | NA | TRBV9 | NA | CASSGRAVQYF | TGTGCCAGCAGCGGGAGGGCCGTGCAGTACTTC
TRBJ2-1 | NA | TRBV29-1 | TRBD1 | CSASSGGQGARVSYNEQFF | TGCAGCGCCAGCAGTGGGGGACAGGGGGCCAGGGTCTCCTACAATGAGCAGTTCTTC
TRBJ1-6 | many | TRBV4-1 | TRBD1 | CASSHPPGQGVHNSPLHF | TGCGCCAGCAGCCATCCACCGGGACAGGGGGTTCATAATTCACCCCTCCACTTT
TRBJ1-2 | many | TRBV18 | NA | CASSPSGRFYGYTF | TGTGCCAGCTCACCATCGGGACGGTTCTATGGCTACACCTTC
TRBJ2-7 | many | TRBV7-2 | NA | CASIGGENSYEQYF | TGTGCCAGCATCGGGGGCGAAAACTCCTACGAGCAGTACTTC
TRBJ2-7 | NA | TRBV7-9 | TRBD1 | CASSERDRGSYEQYF | TGTGCCAGCAGCGAGAGGGACAGGGGCTCCTACGAGCAGTACTTC
TRBJ2-2 | many | TRBV7-9 | NA | CASSYDSFAPGELFF | TGTGCCAGCAGCTACGACAGTTTTGCCCCCGGGGAGCTGTTTTTT
TRBJ1-2 | many | TRBV27 | NA | CASRTGTLGYGYTF | TGTGCCAGCAGAACCGGGACACTGGGCTATGGCTACACCTTC
TRBJ2-2 | many | TRBV19 | TRBD2 | CASSLSGGIMTGELFF | TGTGCCAGTAGTTTGTCGGGGGGTATAATGACCGGGGAGCTGTTTTTT
TRBJ1-4 | NA | TRBV7-3 | TRBD1 | CASSLTGDRGREKLFF | TGTGCCAGCAGCTTAACGGGAGACAGGGGGCGTGAAAAACTGTTTTTT
TRBJ2-5 | many | TRBV7-8 | NA | CASSLAVLASGETQYF | TGTGCCAGCAGCTTAGCGGTGCTAGCGAGTGGGGAGACCCAGTACTTC
TRBJ1-2 | NA | TRBV2 | TRBD1 | CASSERGQGRNGYTF | TGTGCCAGCAGTGAAAGGGGACAGGGGAGGAATGGCTACACCTTC
TRBJ1-1 | NA | TRBV6-2/TRBV6-3 | NA | CASSLVGAPTEAFF | TGTGCCAGCAGTCTAGTGGGTGCCCCCACTGAAGCTTTCTTT
TRBJ1-2 | many | TRBV6-1 | NA | CASKGGREDYGYTF | TGTGCCAGCAAAGGGGGGCGGGAGGACTATGGCTACACCTTC
TRBJ2-7 | many | TRBV29-1 | NA | CSVGQGLRRFEQYF | TGCAGCGTTGGTCAGGGACTCCGAAGGTTCGAGCAGTACTTC
TRBJ2-7 | NA | TRBV20-1 | NA | CSLLAREQYF | TGCAGTTTGCTGGCGAGAGAGCAGTACTTC
TRBJ2-7 | many | TRBV6-1 | TRBD1 | CASIRDSQYSYEQYF | TGTGCCAGCATCCGGGACAGCCAGTACTCCTACGAGCAGTACTTC
TRBJ2-3 | many | TRBV3-1 | NA | CASSPTGTSTDTQYF | TGTGCCAGCAGCCCAACCGGAACTAGCACAGATACGCAGTATTTT
TRBJ1-6 | NA | TRBV25-1 | TRBD1 | CASSYAGGYNSPLHF | TGTGCCAGCAGTTACGCAGGGGGTTATAATTCACCCCTCCACTTT
TRBJ1-6 | NA | TRBV15 | NA | CATSLEGTRNSPLHF | TGTGCCACCAGCCTGGAGGGAACTCGGAATTCACCCCTCCACTTT
TRBJ1-4 | many | TRBV9 | NA | CASSVGAGREKLFF | TGTGCCAGCAGCGTAGGGGCAGGGAGGGAAAAACTGTTTTTT
TRBJ1-5 | few | TRBV6-1 | NA | CAISGEQSNQPQHF | TGTGCCATCAGTGGGGAGCAGAGCAATCAGCCCCAGCATTTT
TRBJ1-6 | NA | TRBV9 | NA | CASSAALHF | TGTGCCAGCAGCGCAGCCCTCCACTTT
TRBJ2-7 | many | TRBV5-1 | TRBD1 | CASSVAGTGGIYEQYF | TGCGCCAGCAGCGTAGCCGGGACAGGGGGTATCTACGAGCAGTACTTC
TRBJ2-3 | NA | TRBV3-1 | NA | CASSPPFSTDTQYF | TGTGCCAGCAGCCCCCCGTTCAGCACAGATACGCAGTATTTT
TRBJ2-7 | NA | TRBV9 | NA | CASGARAIPYGQYF | TGTGCCAGCGGCGCAAGGGCCATCCCCTACGGGCAGTACTTC
TRBJ1-2 | NA | TRBV7-2 | NA | CASSLRTGQYGYTF | TGTGCCAGCAGCTTACGGACTGGACAGTATGGCTACACCTTC
TRBJ1-1 | few | TRBV7-8 | NA | CASSTPRGLNTEAFF | TGTGCCAGCAGCACCCCCAGGGGCCTGAACACTGAAGCTTTCTTT
TRBJ2-1 | few | TRBV30 | NA | CAWSGSPYNEQFF | TGTGCCTGGAGTGGGAGCCCCTACAATGAGCAGTTCTTC
TRBJ1-4 | many | TRBV7-2 | TRBD1 | CASSLRDSPLSNEKLFF | TGTGCCAGCAGCTTAAGGGACAGCCCACTTTCGAATGAAAAACTGTTTTTT
TRBJ1-1 | once | TRBV12-3/TRBV12-4 | TRBD1 | CASSSRDRVGHTEAFF | TGTGCCAGCAGCAGCCGGGACAGGGTAGGGCACACTGAAGCTTTCTTT
TRBJ2-3 | many | TRBV20-1 | NA | CSARQASGTDTQYF | TGCAGTGCACGACAGGCTTCGGGCACAGATACGCAGTATTTT
TRBJ1-2 | many | TRBV9 | NA | CASSGPDGYTF | TGTGCCAGCAGCGGACCGGACGGCTACACCTTC
TRBJ2-3 | NA | TRBV12-3/TRBV12-4 | NA | CASSLTAAKYF | TGTGCCAGCAGTTTGACGGCCGCTAAGTATTTT
TRBJ2-5 | many | TRBV19 | NA | CASSIRLPGWGETQYF | TGTGCCAGTAGTATAAGGCTTCCAGGGTGGGGAGAGACCCAGTACTTC
TRBJ2-3 | NA | TRBV5-5 | NA | CASSTGPSSTDTQYF | TGTGCCAGCAGTACAGGTCCTTCTAGCACAGATACGCAGTATTTT